The rows below give T cell receptor beta chains drawn from one sample of a study of cytomegalovirus exposure and HLA in healthy donors. Produced via immunoSEQ multiplex PCR; TCRdb's table is partial and in-frame only. The table has approximately 170,000 clones, around 86% seen once. What was sequenced was PBMCs. The receptors come from a man aged 50 to 59 in good health and CMV-seropositive. The CDR3 runs from the conserved cysteine through the conserved F or W. Fields, in order: CDR3 DNA, CDR3 protein, clone size, V gene, J gene, D gene. A D gene is named only where the DNA matches it firmly. Clone size is given for some rows only: seen once, a few or many times, or a class if the clone is expanded.

CDR3nt: TGTGCCAGCAGCCGGGACAGGGTCTACGAGCAGTACTTC
CDR3aa: CASSRDRVYEQYF
abundance: .
v_gene: TRBV27
j_gene: TRBJ2-7
d_gene: TRBD1

CDR3nt: TGCGCCAGCAGCACAGGACAGGGGTTGAATGAGCAGTTCTTC
CDR3aa: CASSTGQGLNEQFF
abundance: .
v_gene: TRBV5-1
j_gene: TRBJ2-1
d_gene: TRBD1

CDR3nt: TGCGCCAGCAGCCGAGGACAGGGCGGTCCAGATACGCAGTATTTT
CDR3aa: CASSRGQGGPDTQYF
abundance: .
v_gene: TRBV5-1
j_gene: TRBJ2-3
d_gene: TRBD1

CDR3nt: TGCGCCAGCAGCTTGCTACAGTTCGCCGAGCAGTACTTC
CDR3aa: CASSLLQFAEQYF
abundance: .
v_gene: TRBV5-1
j_gene: TRBJ2-7
d_gene: .

CDR3nt: TGTGCCAGCAGTTACCGAAAAACAAGAGGCAACTATGGCTACACCTTC
CDR3aa: CASSYRKTRGNYGYTF
abundance: .
v_gene: TRBV6-5
j_gene: TRBJ1-2
d_gene: .

CDR3nt: TGTGCCAGCAGTACGCTAGCGGGCAAATACAATGAGCAGTTCTTC
CDR3aa: CASSTLAGKYNEQFF
abundance: .
v_gene: TRBV6-5
j_gene: TRBJ2-1
d_gene: TRBD2

CDR3nt: TGTGCCAGCTCATTAGGACAGGGCGGGGACACTGAAGCTTTCTTT
CDR3aa: CASSLGQGGDTEAFF
abundance: .
v_gene: TRBV18
j_gene: TRBJ1-1
d_gene: TRBD1

CDR3nt: TGCGCCAGCAGTGAAATGGGGGCCTCGCGTTCCTACGAGCAGTACTTC
CDR3aa: CASSEMGASRSYEQYF
abundance: .
v_gene: TRBV10-2
j_gene: TRBJ2-7
d_gene: .

CDR3nt: TGTGCCAGCAGCTCACAGGGGGTATCCTACGAGCAGTACTTC
CDR3aa: CASSSQGVSYEQYF
abundance: few
v_gene: TRBV7-9
j_gene: TRBJ2-7
d_gene: TRBD1

CDR3nt: TGCGCCAGCAGCTTGGTACTAGCGGGCTTACTCAATGAGCAGTTCTTC
CDR3aa: CASSLVLAGLLNEQFF
abundance: .
v_gene: TRBV5-1
j_gene: TRBJ2-1
d_gene: TRBD2

CDR3nt: TGTGCCAGCAGCTTGGTCAGGGCGGGAGAGGCCCAGTACTTC
CDR3aa: CASSLVRAGEAQYF
abundance: .
v_gene: TRBV5-8
j_gene: TRBJ2-5
d_gene: TRBD2

CDR3nt: TGTGCCAGCAGTGAGAGCGGTACTAGCAATCAGCCCCAGCATTTT
CDR3aa: CASSESGTSNQPQHF
abundance: .
v_gene: TRBV25-1
j_gene: TRBJ1-5
d_gene: .

CDR3nt: TGTGCCAGCAGCTTAGGCCCACAGGGGTATTACAATGAGCAGTTCTTC
CDR3aa: CASSLGPQGYYNEQFF
abundance: .
v_gene: TRBV13
j_gene: TRBJ2-1
d_gene: TRBD1

CDR3nt: TGTGCCAGAAGCCGGACAGGGGGGACTTTGAACACTGAAGCTTTCTTT
CDR3aa: CARSRTGGTLNTEAFF
abundance: .
v_gene: TRBV5-3
j_gene: TRBJ1-1
d_gene: TRBD1

CDR3nt: TGTGCCAGCAGCTTAGGTCGTCAGGAAGGCACAGATACGCAGTATTTT
CDR3aa: CASSLGRQEGTDTQYF
abundance: .
v_gene: TRBV7-7
j_gene: TRBJ2-3
d_gene: .

CDR3nt: TGTGCCATCGATAAAGGGGGCACAGATACGCAGTATTTT
CDR3aa: CAIDKGGTDTQYF
abundance: .
v_gene: TRBV10-3
j_gene: TRBJ2-3
d_gene: .

CDR3nt: TGTGCCAGTAGTATTGTGCGGGAGGGGACCTACGAGCAGTACTTC
CDR3aa: CASSIVREGTYEQYF
abundance: .
v_gene: TRBV19
j_gene: TRBJ2-7
d_gene: TRBD2

CDR3nt: TGTGCCAGCAGCGTCCGGGACAGCAAGGAAAAACTGTTTTTT
CDR3aa: CASSVRDSKEKLFF
abundance: .
v_gene: TRBV7-6
j_gene: TRBJ1-4
d_gene: TRBD1

CDR3nt: TGTGCCAGCAGCGCCAGAGGAGAGCAGTACTTC
CDR3aa: CASSARGEQYF
abundance: .
v_gene: TRBV7-9
j_gene: TRBJ2-7
d_gene: .

CDR3nt: TGTGCCAGCAGACCTACTGGACAGGGGGCTAGTGAAAAACTGTTTTTT
CDR3aa: CASRPTGQGASEKLFF
abundance: .
v_gene: TRBV28
j_gene: TRBJ1-4
d_gene: TRBD1

CDR3nt: TGTGCCAGCAGGGGGGGAGGGTTGAAAGATACGCAGTATTTT
CDR3aa: CASRGGGLKDTQYF
abundance: .
v_gene: TRBV28
j_gene: TRBJ2-3
d_gene: TRBD2

CDR3nt: TGTGCCTGGAGCCTAGACAGGGGCCTTCTAAATAGCAATCAGCCCCAGCATTTT
CDR3aa: CAWSLDRGLLNSNQPQHF
abundance: once
v_gene: TRBV30
j_gene: TRBJ1-5
d_gene: TRBD1

CDR3nt: TGTGCCAGCAGTCCGACTAGCGGGAGTTTCAATGAGCAGTTCTTC
CDR3aa: CASSPTSGSFNEQFF
abundance: once
v_gene: TRBV7-3
j_gene: TRBJ2-1
d_gene: TRBD2

CDR3nt: TGCGCCAGCAGCTTGACCGGGACTAGCGGGAGGGGGTACAATGAGCAGTTCTTC
CDR3aa: CASSLTGTSGRGYNEQFF
abundance: .
v_gene: TRBV5-1
j_gene: TRBJ2-1
d_gene: TRBD2

CDR3nt: TGTGCCTGGAGCGTAAACGGCAGGGGACACTATGGCTACACCTTC
CDR3aa: CAWSVNGRGHYGYTF
abundance: .
v_gene: TRBV30
j_gene: TRBJ1-2
d_gene: .

CDR3nt: TGTGCCAGCAGTGATTTGCCCGATCGCAGGGGGCGGCTTGCAGATACGCAGTATTTT
CDR3aa: CASSDLPDRRGRLADTQYF
abundance: .
v_gene: TRBV6-1
j_gene: TRBJ2-3
d_gene: TRBD1

CDR3nt: TGTGCCAGCAGCTTAGTGGTCCTTAGCACCATATATTTT
CDR3aa: CASSLVVLSTIYF
abundance: .
v_gene: TRBV7-2
j_gene: TRBJ1-3
d_gene: .

CDR3nt: TGTGCCAGCAGTTTCCGGGACAGGGGTAAAGAGACCCAGTACTTC
CDR3aa: CASSFRDRGKETQYF
abundance: .
v_gene: TRBV6-5
j_gene: TRBJ2-5
d_gene: TRBD1

CDR3nt: TGTGCCTGGTGGACAGGGTACGAGCAGTACTTC
CDR3aa: CAWWTGYEQYF
abundance: .
v_gene: TRBV30
j_gene: TRBJ2-7
d_gene: TRBD1

CDR3nt: TGTGCCAGCACTAGACAGGGGACCCTTTTGAGCTCTGGAAACACCATATATTTT
CDR3aa: CASTRQGTLLSSGNTIYF
abundance: once
v_gene: TRBV28
j_gene: TRBJ1-3
d_gene: TRBD1

CDR3nt: TGTGCTAGTGGTTTGGTAGTTGGGGGGTCTCGCACTGAAGCTTTCTTT
CDR3aa: CASGLVVGGSRTEAFF
abundance: .
v_gene: TRBV12-5
j_gene: TRBJ1-1
d_gene: .

CDR3nt: TGTGCCAGCAGCCAACGCAGGGTGGCCTTCTCGGGGGAGCTGTTTTTT
CDR3aa: CASSQRRVAFSGELFF
abundance: .
v_gene: TRBV14
j_gene: TRBJ2-2
d_gene: .

CDR3nt: TGTGCCAGTAGTATTGGTCTAGCGGGGGGCTACCAAGAGACCCAGTACTTC
CDR3aa: CASSIGLAGGYQETQYF
abundance: .
v_gene: TRBV19
j_gene: TRBJ2-5
d_gene: TRBD2

CDR3nt: TGCGCCAGCAGCTTGACGGGGGAAGGTACGGCTTTCTTT
CDR3aa: CASSLTGEGTAFF
abundance: .
v_gene: TRBV5-1
j_gene: TRBJ1-1
d_gene: .

CDR3nt: TGTGCCAGCAGTGAAGAAATAGCGGGCAACCTTAAAGAGACCCAGTACTTC
CDR3aa: CASSEEIAGNLKETQYF
abundance: .
v_gene: TRBV6-1
j_gene: TRBJ2-5
d_gene: TRBD2

CDR3nt: TGTGCCAGCAGCAAACTAAGGGGGATCACTGAAGCTTTCTTT
CDR3aa: CASSKLRGITEAFF
abundance: .
v_gene: TRBV28
j_gene: TRBJ1-1
d_gene: .

CDR3nt: TGTGCCAGCACTAGGCAGGGCCCCCGGCGTGAGCAGTTCTTC
CDR3aa: CASTRQGPRREQFF
abundance: .
v_gene: TRBV2
j_gene: TRBJ2-1
d_gene: .

CDR3nt: TGTGCCAGCAGCCAACCTCGGGGGGCCAACACCGGGGAGCTGTTTTTT
CDR3aa: CASSQPRGANTGELFF
abundance: .
v_gene: TRBV14
j_gene: TRBJ2-2
d_gene: .

CDR3nt: TGTGCCAGCACGGGGACAGGGGGCTATGGCTACACCTTC
CDR3aa: CASTGTGGYGYTF
abundance: .
v_gene: TRBV6-5
j_gene: TRBJ1-2
d_gene: TRBD1

CDR3nt: TGTGCCAGCAGCTTCGGACAGAAAGCTTTCTTT
CDR3aa: CASSFGQKAFF
abundance: few
v_gene: TRBV5-6
j_gene: TRBJ1-1
d_gene: .

CDR3nt: TGTGCCAGCAGCTTATCTACAGGGAATAAGTTCTTC
CDR3aa: CASSLSTGNKFF
abundance: .
v_gene: TRBV7-2
j_gene: TRBJ2-1
d_gene: .

CDR3nt: TGTGCCAGCAGTTCAGGGACTAGCGGGTACGAGCAGTACTTC
CDR3aa: CASSSGTSGYEQYF
abundance: .
v_gene: TRBV13
j_gene: TRBJ2-7
d_gene: TRBD2

CDR3nt: TGCGCCAGCAGCCAAGATTTGGGGCCCCCCTACGAGCAGTACTTC
CDR3aa: CASSQDLGPPYEQYF
abundance: .
v_gene: TRBV4-1
j_gene: TRBJ2-7
d_gene: .

CDR3nt: TGTGCCTGGAGTGTACTCGGGAACGAGCAGTACTTC
CDR3aa: CAWSVLGNEQYF
abundance: once
v_gene: TRBV30
j_gene: TRBJ2-7
d_gene: .

CDR3nt: TGTGCCAGCAGCCACCCTTCGGGGGGTAGGACTGAAGCTTTCTTT
CDR3aa: CASSHPSGGRTEAFF
abundance: .
v_gene: TRBV7-8
j_gene: TRBJ1-1
d_gene: .

CDR3nt: TGTGCCAGCAGCGTAGGGACAGCTGAGACTGAAGCTTTCTTT
CDR3aa: CASSVGTAETEAFF
abundance: .
v_gene: TRBV9
j_gene: TRBJ1-1
d_gene: .

CDR3nt: TGTGCCAGCAGCTTAGGGTCGCAGGGCTCCTACGAGCAGTACTTC
CDR3aa: CASSLGSQGSYEQYF
abundance: .
v_gene: TRBV11-1
j_gene: TRBJ2-7
d_gene: .

CDR3nt: TGTGCCAGTAGTATCGGCACAGGGATTCCCTACGAGCAGTACTTC
CDR3aa: CASSIGTGIPYEQYF
abundance: .
v_gene: TRBV19
j_gene: TRBJ2-7
d_gene: .

CDR3nt: TGTGCCAGCAGAGGGGGGACAGTGAACACTGAAGCTTTCTTT
CDR3aa: CASRGGTVNTEAFF
abundance: .
v_gene: TRBV2
j_gene: TRBJ1-1
d_gene: TRBD1

CDR3nt: TGTTCCAGCAGCTTAGTACAGGGGGAAGCTTTCTTT
CDR3aa: CSSSLVQGEAFF
abundance: .
v_gene: TRBV7-9
j_gene: TRBJ1-1
d_gene: TRBD1

CDR3nt: TGTGCCAGCAGCTTGGGCAGGGTTGACGGGGAGCTGTTTTTT
CDR3aa: CASSLGRVDGELFF
abundance: .
v_gene: TRBV5-4
j_gene: TRBJ2-2
d_gene: .

CDR3nt: TGTGCCAGCAGTACTACCGGGACAGGTGCCCGAGATACGCAGTATTTT
CDR3aa: CASSTTGTGARDTQYF
abundance: .
v_gene: TRBV28
j_gene: TRBJ2-3
d_gene: TRBD1

CDR3nt: TGTGCCAGCAGCTTGGCGGGACTCCTCTCCGACGCGAACACCGGGGAGCTGTTTTTT
CDR3aa: CASSLAGLLSDANTGELFF
abundance: .
v_gene: TRBV7-3
j_gene: TRBJ2-2
d_gene: .